What follows are 26 T cell receptor beta chains derived from one specimen sequenced in a study of shared clonotypes between healthy human individuals. Sequencing was performed with immunoSEQ multiplex PCR; in TCRdb, only in-frame clones are kept and a portion is missing. The sample contains some 790,000 clones, approximately 77% of which appear only once. The specimen was memory CD4+ T cells sorted from blood. Subset of the sample: CD45RA-negative fraction. These receptors were taken from a woman in her 30s in good health.

V is TRBV5-1 and J is TRBJ2-1; maybe TRBD1 (5 bases). This CDR3 spans 18 amino acids. The germline CDR1 and CDR2 sequences are SGHRS and YFSETQ. V was pared by 0 bases and J by 2 bases, with 18 bases between. The CDR3 reads CASSLAPGKPGTYNEQFF. In nucleotides, the CDR3 is TGCGCCAGCAGCTTGGCGCCAGGGAAACCCGGAACCTACAATGAGCAGTTCTTC.

The chain is built from TRBV2 and TRBJ1-1, with D unclear. Looked up from germline, CDR1 is SNHLY and CDR2 is FYNNEI. With 7 bases removed from V and 6 bases from J, the gap between germline ends came to 12 bases. The CDR3 has 12 amino acids. In DNA form, the CDR3 reads TGTGCCAGCACCTCCCCACAGTCTGAAGCTTTCTTT. It specifies CASTSPQSEAFF.

This sequence joins TRBV25-1 and TRBJ2-7; TRBD2 is a possible D gene (6 bases). Between the trimmed V and J ends, which lost 5 bases and 4 bases, there was a span of 21 bases. This CDR3 has 16 amino acids. Germline V gives CDR1 MGHDK, CDR2 SYGVNS. CDR3 sequence: CASSPRRGVLAYEQYF. For the CDR3, the DNA is TGTGCCAGCAGTCCAAGGAGGGGAGTTCTAGCGTACGAGCAGTACTTC.

This clone was seen more than once but under ten times. V and J are TRBV7-9 and TRBJ2-5; either TRBD1 or TRBD2 may supply D (5 bases each). The germline V gene encodes CDR1 SEHNR and CDR2 FQNEAQ (reference sequence). V lost 3 bases and J lost 0, with 11 bases in between. The CDR3 totals 15 residues. This CDR3 reads CASSLGVINQETQYF. In DNA form, the CDR3 reads TGTGCCAGCAGCTTGGGGGTGATAAACCAAGAGACCCAGTACTTC.

The V gene is TRBV28, the J gene TRBJ2-1; D may be TRBD2 (6 bases). The CDR3 length is 14 residues. Trimming pared 7 bases from V and 8 bases from J, leaving 18 bases between. The germline gives CDR1 MDHEN, CDR2 SYDVKM. The CDR3 here is CASTEGGRDHEQFF. For the CDR3, the DNA is TGTGCCAGCACCGAGGGAGGCAGGGACCATGAGCAGTTCTTC.

A few counts support this clone. The V call is TRBV6-1, the J call TRBJ2-1, with D possibly TRBD2 on 6 matching bases. CDR3 length equals 15 residues. Germline V gene sequence: CDR1 MNHNS, CDR2 SASEGT. The V and J ends lost 2 bases and 6 bases respectively, with 14 bases between them. The CDR3 nucleotides read TGTGCCAGCAGTGAAAGTGTCGGACTATTCAATGAGCAGTTCTTC. Translation gives CASSESVGLFNEQFF.

In its sample, this clone was seen many times. The sample carries other DNA sequences with the same CDR3. This sequence joins TRBV5-1 and TRBJ2-2; tentative D call: TRBD1 (6 bases). Germline CDR1 SGHRS, CDR2 YFSETQ. The CDR3 totals 13 residues. Trimming removed 2 bases from V and 5 bases from J, with 7 bases in between. The CDR3 is CASSFGQTGELFF. The CDR3 nucleotides are TGCGCCAGCAGCTTCGGACAGACCGGGGAGCTGTTTTTT. Full variable domain (rest looked up from reference TRBV5-1 and TRBJ2-2): KAGVTQTPRYLIKTRGQQVTLSCSPISGHRSVSWYQQTPGQGLQFLFEYFSETQRNKGNFPGRFSGRQFSNSRSEMNVSTLELGDSALYLCASSFGQTGELFFGEGSRLTVL.

Only one count was recorded for this clone. The chain employs TRBV10-2 and TRBJ2-7; 12 bases agree with TRBD2. Germline lookup yields CDR1 WSHSY and CDR2 SAAADI. The ends lost 4 bases at V and 2 bases at J; junction bases unmatched: 3. There are 15 residues in the CDR3. The CDR3 bases are TGCGCCAGCAGTGGTCTAGCGGGAGGGCCCTACGAGCAGTACTTC. Amino acid sequence: CASSGLAGGPYEQYF.

The V and J genes are TRBV2 and TRBJ2-7, with 8 bases aligning to TRBD2. The V gene end was trimmed by 4 bases and the J gene end by 2 bases; junction bases not matched to a gene: 4. The CDR3 totals 14 residues. Germline-derived CDR1 and CDR2 are SNHLY and FYNNEI. For the CDR3, the DNA is TGTGCCAGCAGTGTAGCGGGACACCCCTACGAGCAGTACTTC. Translation: CASSVAGHPYEQYF.

This clone was found many times. The chain couples TRBV6-1 to TRBJ1-2; D is perhaps TRBD1 (6 bases). The germline V gene encodes CDR1 MNHNS and CDR2 SASEGT. Trimming took off 2 bases at V and 4 bases at J, with 11 bases between the two ends. The CDR3 runs to 14 residues. CDR3 loop: CASSELRTVYGYTF. The DNA for the CDR3 is TGTGCCAGCAGTGAACTTCGGACAGTCTATGGCTACACCTTC.

The CDR3 bases are TGTGCCAGCAGTGCCAGGAATTTCGCCTACGAGCAGTACTTC. Residues: CASSARNFAYEQYF. The V call is TRBV6-1, the J call TRBJ2-7; no firm D call. With 4 bases removed from V and 2 bases from J, the gap between germline ends came to 12 bases. The germline V gene encodes CDR1 MNHNS and CDR2 SASEGT. The CDR3 totals 14 residues.

There are a few counts of this clone. Different DNA sequences within this sample yield the same CDR3. The chain is built from TRBV7-9 and TRBJ2-7, with TRBD2 matching 10 bases. Per germline, CDR1 SEHNR and CDR2 FQNEAQ (reference sequence). This CDR3 is 14 amino acids long. V gave up 1 base and J gave up 3 bases; unmatched junction bases: 0. The CDR3 here is CASSLGLAGYEQYF. As DNA, the CDR3 is TGTGCCAGCAGCTTAGGACTAGCGGGCTACGAGCAGTACTTC.

V gene TRBV19 combines with J gene TRBJ1-1, with D possibly TRBD1 on 5 matching bases. The CDR3 consists of 15 residues. Trimming removed 4 bases from V and 0 bases from J, with 12 bases in between. Germline CDR1 reads LNHDA; CDR2 reads SQIVND (reference sequence). CDR3 DNA: TGTGCCAGTAGTACCCCCGGGACTATGAACACTGAAGCTTTCTTT. It yields the protein CASSTPGTMNTEAFF.

The genes are TRBV19 and TRBJ2-6; 8 bases are a match to TRBD1. The junction had 6 bases not matched to a gene; V was cut back by 8 bases and J by 0 bases. There are 16 residues in the CDR3. CDR1 is LNHDA and CDR2 is SQIVND in the germline V gene (reference sequence). The DNA of the CDR3 is TGTGCCAGTTCCGGACAGGGCAACTCTGGGGCCAACGTCCTGACTTTC. Translation: CASSGQGNSGANVLTF.

This chain joins TRBV28 and TRBJ2-1, with D unclear. CDR1 MDHEN and CDR2 SYDVKM come from the germline V gene. CDR3 length: 14 residues. V lost 0 bases and J 5 bases, leaving 8 bases between the germline ends. The CDR3 DNA follows: TGTGCCAGCAGTTTATGGGCGATGGACAATGAGCAGTTCTTC. This codes for CASSLWAMDNEQFF.

This clone was observed a single time. V gene TRBV20-1 combines with J gene TRBJ1-2, with D possibly being TRBD1 (6 bases). V shed 4 bases and J shed 8 bases, with 11 bases lying between them. The CDR3 runs 11 residues. Germline loops: CDR1 DFQATT, CDR2 SNEGSKA (reference sequence). The CDR3 bases are TGCAGTGCTACTACAGGGACGGGCTACACCTTC. It encodes CSATTGTGYTF.

J is TRBJ2-5 and V is TRBV30, with TRBD1 matching 7 bases. The DNA end is more similar to TRBJ2-7, so the J call may be wrong. The CDR3 runs to 13 residues. From germline, CDR1 is GTSNPN and CDR2 SVGIG (reference sequence). The CDR3 here is CAWSLDRVNEQYF. The CDR3 coding sequence is TGTGCCTGGAGCCTCGACAGGGTCAACGAGCAGTACTTC.

This sequence joins TRBV4-2 and TRBJ2-5; possibly TRBD1 for D (6 bases). The J call is doubtful: the DNA matches TRBJ2-7 better. Germline CDR1 and CDR2: LGHNA and YNFKEQ. The CDR3 totals 15 residues. The DNA for the CDR3 is TGTGCCAGCAGCCAAGCGGACAGAAGCTCCTACGAGCAGTACTTC. Its translation is CASSQADRSSYEQYF.

The chain couples TRBV5-3 to TRBJ2-5; perhaps TRBD1 as D (5 bases). TRBV5-3 is noted as an ORF with a role that remains uncertain. V was shortened by 0 bases and J by 7 bases, with 10 bases between the two germline ends. The CDR3 is 13 amino acids. CDR3 in amino acids: CARSLGGPGTQYF. In nucleotides, the CDR3 is TGTGCCAGAAGCTTGGGGGGCCCGGGGACCCAGTACTTC.

The chain has TRBV30 and TRBJ2-4, with D perhaps assigned TRBD1 or TRBD2 (6 bases each). Trimming stripped 6 bases from V and 8 bases from J, with 17 bases between. The V gene's germline CDR1 is GTSNPN and CDR2 SVGIG (reference sequence). The CDR3 is 13 amino acids. The CDR3 spells CACRLGGTDIQYF. Here the CDR3 DNA reads TGTGCCTGTAGACTAGGGGGAACTGACATTCAGTACTTC.

The chain is built from TRBV28 and TRBJ2-1; 11 bases align to TRBD2. The CDR3 extends over 18 amino acids. Germline values: CDR1 MDHEN, CDR2 SYDVKM. V shed 5 bases, J shed 3 bases, and the junction held 12 bases outside the gene matches. Written as DNA, the CDR3 is TGTGCCAGCAGTCCAATAGCCAGCGGACTAGCGGGCTACAATGAGCAGTTCTTC. This encodes CASSPIASGLAGYNEQFF.

This chain connects TRBV6-1 to TRBJ1-4; maybe TRBD1 (5 bases). V was shortened by 3 bases and J by 7 bases, with 12 bases between the two germline ends. The CDR3 covers 14 residues. The V gene's germline CDR1 is MNHNS and CDR2 SASEGT. The CDR3 sequence is CASSDQGLSEKLFF. The CDR3 nucleotides read TGTGCCAGCAGTGATCAGGGATTGAGTGAAAAACTGTTTTTT.

This clone was seen only a few times. The rearrangement uses TRBV5-1 and TRBJ2-5, with 9 positions matching TRBD2. CDR1 is SGHRS and CDR2 is YFSETQ in the germline V gene. Losses at the gene ends were 6 bases for V and 4 bases for J; bases not matched to a gene: 10. The CDR3 loop spans 15 amino acids. CDR3 amino acids: CASTASGEGGETQYF. Here the CDR3 DNA reads TGCGCCAGCACCGCTAGCGGGGAAGGAGGAGAGACCCAGTACTTC.

The chain has TRBV19 and TRBJ2-7; 8 bases line up with TRBD2. After removal of 5 bases from V and 8 bases from J, the junction contained 8 bases not matched to a gene. The germline V gene encodes CDR1 LNHDA and CDR2 SQIVND (reference sequence). The CDR3 consists of 13 residues. CDR3 bases: TGTGCCAGTAGTTACAGCGGGAGTTGGAAGCAGTACTTC. Its translation is CASSYSGSWKQYF. The full variable domain, with the rest looked up from reference TRBV19 and TRBJ2-7, is DGGITQSPKYLFRKEGQNVTLSCEQNLNHDAMYWYRQDPGQGLRLIYYSQIVNDFQKGDIAEGYSVSREKKESFPLTVTSAQKNPTAFYLCASSYSGSWKQYFGPGTRLTVT.

The V gene is TRBV11-2, the J gene TRBJ1-1; D might be TRBD1 (6 bases). The germline V gene has CDR1 SGHAT and CDR2 FQNNGV. This CDR3 is built from 12 residues. V was shortened by 2 bases and J by 9 bases, with 10 bases between the two germline ends. Here the CDR3 reads CASSLQGIQAFF. CDR3 in DNA: TGTGCCAGCAGCTTACAGGGGATTCAAGCTTTCTTT.

The chain joins TRBV27 to TRBJ2-7, with D possibly TRBD1 on 5 matching bases. The V end was cut by 2 bases, the J end by 6 bases, with 20 bases between. Germline V gene sequence: CDR1 MNHEY, CDR2 SMNVEV (reference sequence). CDR3 length equals 16 residues. The CDR3 here is CASSLGRQFSPGEQYF. Written as DNA, the CDR3 is TGTGCCAGCAGTTTAGGAAGACAGTTTTCCCCCGGCGAGCAGTACTTC.